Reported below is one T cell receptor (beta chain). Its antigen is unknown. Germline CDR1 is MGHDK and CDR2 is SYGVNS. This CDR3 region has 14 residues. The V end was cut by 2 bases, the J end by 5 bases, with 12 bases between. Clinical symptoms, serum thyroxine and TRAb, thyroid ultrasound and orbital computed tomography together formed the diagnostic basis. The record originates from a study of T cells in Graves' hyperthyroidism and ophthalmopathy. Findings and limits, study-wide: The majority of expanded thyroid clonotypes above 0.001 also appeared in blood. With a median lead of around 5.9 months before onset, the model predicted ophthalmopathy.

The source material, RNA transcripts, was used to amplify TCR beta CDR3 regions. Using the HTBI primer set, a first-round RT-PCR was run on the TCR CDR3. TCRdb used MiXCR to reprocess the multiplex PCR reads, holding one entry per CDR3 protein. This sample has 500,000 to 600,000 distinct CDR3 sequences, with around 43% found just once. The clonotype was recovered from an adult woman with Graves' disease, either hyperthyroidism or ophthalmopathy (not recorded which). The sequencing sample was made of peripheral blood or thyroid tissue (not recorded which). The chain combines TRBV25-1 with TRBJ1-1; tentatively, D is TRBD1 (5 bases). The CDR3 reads CASSEGGLLTEAFF. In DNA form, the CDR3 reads TGTGCCAGCAGTGAAGGGGGTCTGTTAACTGAAGCTTTCTTT.